Presented here are 27 T cell receptor beta chains from one specimen sequenced in a study of cytomegalovirus exposure and HLA in healthy donors. Primers for the PCR totalled 60 Vbeta and 13 Jbeta. Assay used: immunoSEQ multiplex PCR; TCRdb lists only in-frame clones, some missing. This repertoire comprises 90,000 to 130,000 clones; its ten largest clones make up about 6.8%. Sequencing was done on a sample of PBMCs. These receptor sequences come from a man aged 35-49 years in good health and CMV-seropositive.

J is TRBJ1-1 and V is TRBV25-1, with D perhaps matching TRBD1 (5 bases). The germline V gene encodes CDR1 MGHDK and CDR2 SYGVNS. This CDR3 is built from 12 residues. Trimming removed 7 bases from V and 1 base from J, with 7 bases in between. The CDR3 is CASTGQNTEAFF. CDR3 DNA: TGTGCCAGCACTGGACAGAACACTGAAGCTTTCTTT.

The V call is TRBV7-3, the J call TRBJ1-2; 11 bases map to TRBD1. The CDR3 runs 14 residues. Germline CDR1 is SGHTA and CDR2 is FQGTGA. With 5 bases clipped from V and 8 bases from J, the junction kept 7 bases outside the gene matches. CDR3 residues: CASSLRGQGDGYTF. CDR3 bases: TGTGCCAGCAGCCTAAGGGGACAGGGGGACGGCTACACCTTC.

The rearrangement joins TRBV4-2 to TRBJ2-6; weak D call: TRBD2 (6 bases). The V end lost 0 bases, the J end lost 0 bases, and 9 bases lay between the germline ends. The germline V gene has CDR1 LGHNA and CDR2 YNFKEQ. The CDR3 consists of 17 residues. The CDR3 here is CASSQDGGNSGANVLTF. The CDR3 nucleotides read TGTGCCAGCAGCCAAGATGGGGGGAACTCTGGGGCCAACGTCCTGACTTTC.

This chain uses TRBV9 with TRBJ1-3; D is perhaps TRBD1 (5 bases). Germline loops: CDR1 SGDLS, CDR2 YYNGEE. The V end lost 6 bases, the J end lost 0 bases, and 13 bases lay between the germline ends. The CDR3 sequence is 15 residues long. CDR3 protein: CASNPTGISGNTIYF. The CDR3 DNA sequence: TGTGCCAGCAACCCTACAGGAATCTCTGGAAACACCATATATTTT.

DNA of the CDR3: TGTGCCAGCAGCTTGGCCTACAGGGAGTATGGCTACACCTTC. Residues: CASSLAYREYGYTF. The gene calls are TRBV5-6 and TRBJ1-2; TRBD1 might be the D (6 bases). CDR1 and CDR2 from the germline V gene are SGHDT and YYEEEE. Between the trimmed V and J ends, which lost 0 bases and 5 bases, there was a span of 11 bases. The CDR3 spans 14 residues.

This CDR3 is CASSFLRGYEQYF. CDR3 sequence (DNA): TGTGCCAGCAGCTTCCTCAGGGGCTACGAGCAGTACTTC. The chain joins TRBV7-2 to TRBJ2-7; tentatively, D is TRBD1 (6 bases). Germline loops: CDR1 SGHTA, CDR2 FQGNSA. V was pared by 3 bases and J by 3 bases, with 9 bases between. The CDR3 runs 13 residues.

The chain uses TRBV6-5 and TRBJ2-7; possibly TRBD2 for D (7 bases). Trimming shortened V by 6 bases and J by 2 bases, and 11 bases separated the two germline ends. Germline V gene sequence: CDR1 MNHEY, CDR2 SVGAGI. The CDR3 is 13 residues long. DNA of the CDR3: TGTGCCAGCAGCGGGGGGCCACCCTACGAGCAGTACTTC. As protein: CASSGGPPYEQYF.

The chain couples TRBV9 to TRBJ2-3; possible D gene TRBD2, 6 bases. Per germline, CDR1 SGDLS and CDR2 YYNGEE. This CDR3 contains 16 residues. The V end lost 0 bases, the J end lost 1 base, and 12 bases lay between the germline ends. As DNA, the CDR3 is TGTGCCAGCAGCGTAGCCGGGAGTAGGGGCACAGATACGCAGTATTTT. Its protein product is CASSVAGSRGTDTQYF.

This chain connects TRBV19 to TRBJ1-1; D ambiguous. The CDR3 spans 12 residues. The germline gives CDR1 LNHDA, CDR2 SQIVND (reference sequence). Trimming removed 5 bases at V and 4 bases at J, with 8 bases between. CDR3 loop: CASSPLGTEAFF. In nucleotides, the CDR3 is TGTGCCAGTAGTCCACTCGGCACTGAAGCTTTCTTT.

CDR3 in DNA: TGTGCCAGTAGTACGGGGGTAGCGTTAGGGAACTACGAGCAGTACTTC. Residues: CASSTGVALGNYEQYF. The chain carries TRBV19 and TRBJ2-7, with a weak D call TRBD2 (6 bases). Per the germline V gene, CDR1 is LNHDA and CDR2 is SQIVND (reference sequence). The V end was cut by 4 bases, the J end by 3 bases, with 19 bases between. This CDR3 region has 16 residues. Filled out from reference TRBV19 and TRBJ2-7, the complete variable domain reads DGGITQSPKYLFRKEGQNVTLSCEQNLNHDAMYWYRQDPGQGLRLIYYSQIVNDFQKGDIAEGYSVSREKKESFPLTVTSAQKNPTAFYLCASSTGVALGNYEQYFGPGTRLTVT.

This chain joins TRBV10-2 and TRBJ1-1; tentatively, D is TRBD1 (5 bases). Per the germline V gene, CDR1 is WSHSY and CDR2 is SAAADI. The CDR3 runs 13 residues. V dropped 7 bases and J dropped 1 base, with 10 bases sitting between them. CDR3 loop: CASNRDSNTEAFF. CDR3 sequence (DNA): TGCGCCAGCAACCGGGACTCGAACACTGAAGCTTTCTTT.

V and J are TRBV27 and TRBJ2-5; 10 bases match TRBD1. The CDR3 is made up of 15 amino acids. Per germline, CDR1 MNHEY and CDR2 SMNVEV (reference sequence). The ends lost 2 bases at V and 4 bases at J; junction bases unmatched: 4. The CDR3 nucleotides are TGTGCCAGCAGTTTAAGGACAGGGGGACGAGAGACCCAGTACTTC. Amino acids: CASSLRTGGRETQYF.

V usage is TRBV11-2 and J usage is TRBJ2-7; 7 bases line up with TRBD1. The CDR3 is 15 residues long. V dropped 9 bases and J dropped 0; count of bases not matched to a gene: 11. Germline V CDR1 and CDR2: SGHAT, FQNNGV. CDR3 sequence reads: CASRVATGSSYEQYF. In DNA, the CDR3 is TGTGCCAGTCGGGTCGCGACAGGGAGCTCCTACGAGCAGTACTTC. Supplemented by reference TRBV11-2 and TRBJ2-7, the full variable domain reads EAGVAQSPRYKIIEKRQSVAFWCNPISGHATLYWYQQILGQGPKLLIQFQNNGVVDDSQLPKDRFSAERLKGVDSTLKIQPAKLEDSAVYLCASRVATGSSYEQYFGPGTRLTVT.

The chain joins TRBV19 to TRBJ2-1; 12 bases agree with TRBD2. Trimming cost V 6 bases and J 3 bases; bases outside gene matches: 3. The germline CDR1 and CDR2 sequences are LNHDA and SQIVND (reference sequence). The CDR3 loop spans 15 amino acids. The CDR3 here is CASSQTSGSYNEQFF. Here the CDR3 DNA reads TGTGCCAGTAGCCAGACTAGCGGGAGCTACAATGAGCAGTTCTTC. The full variable domain, with the rest looked up from reference TRBV19 and TRBJ2-1, is DGGITQSPKYLFRKEGQNVTLSCEQNLNHDAMYWYRQDPGQGLRLIYYSQIVNDFQKGDIAEGYSVSREKKESFPLTVTSAQKNPTAFYLCASSQTSGSYNEQFFGPGTRLTVL.

The chain combines TRBV5-1 with TRBJ1-5, with D perhaps matching TRBD1 (6 bases). Trimming left V 4 bases short and J 7 bases short, with 18 bases between. This CDR3 contains 15 residues. From germline, CDR1 is SGHRS and CDR2 YFSETQ. CDR3 sequence: CASSLNRDSGQPQHF. CDR3 DNA: TGCGCCAGCAGCCTTAACAGGGATTCAGGGCAGCCCCAGCATTTT.

The J gene is TRBJ1-1, the V gene TRBV20-1, with a weak D call TRBD1 (6 bases). The length of the CDR3 is 10 residues. CDR1 DFQATT and CDR2 SNEGSKA come from the germline V gene (reference sequence). CDR3 sequence (DNA): TGCAGAGGGACACGCACTGAAGCTTTCTTT. Translating gives CRGTRTEAFF.

This chain uses TRBV6-5 with TRBJ1-1, with 7 bases lining up with TRBD1. The CDR3 totals 14 residues. With 0 bases clipped from V and 8 bases from J, the junction kept 6 bases outside the gene matches. Germline V gives CDR1 MNHEY, CDR2 SVGAGI. The CDR3 sequence is CASSYSNPGGEAFF. In DNA, the CDR3 is TGTGCCAGCAGTTACTCGAACCCAGGGGGGGAAGCTTTCTTT.

The chain is built from TRBV5-6 and TRBJ1-1; a weak D match, TRBD1 (5 bases). The CDR3 consists of 17 residues. Per germline, CDR1 SGHDT and CDR2 YYEEEE. The V end lost 0 bases, the J end lost 1 base, and 16 bases lay between the germline ends. The CDR3 region has the DNA TGTGCCAGCAGCTTGGGTCTGAAGGGGTGGGGGAACACTGAAGCTTTCTTT. This codes for CASSLGLKGWGNTEAFF.

The V gene is TRBV11-2, the J gene TRBJ2-7; 8 bases map to TRBD1. This CDR3 comprises 15 residues. With V trimmed by 5 bases and J by 5 bases, 11 bases remained unmatched. CDR1 and CDR2 from the germline V gene are SGHAT and FQNNGV. The CDR3 region has the DNA TGTGCCAGCAGCGTAAAACGACAGGGGATGAACGAGCAGTACTTC. It translates to CASSVKRQGMNEQYF.

The rearrangement uses TRBV29-1 and TRBJ2-4; 10 bases fit TRBD2. The CDR3 covers 15 residues. Per the germline V gene, CDR1 is SQVTM and CDR2 is ANQGSEA. J gave up 7 bases and V 7 bases, and 13 bases lay outside the gene matches. The CDR3 DNA reads TGCAGCGCTTCGGACGCTAGCGGGAGTAGGAACATTCAGTACTTC. Translating it yields CSASDASGSRNIQYF.

V and J are TRBV6-5 and TRBJ2-1; 8 bases agree with TRBD2. This CDR3 has 16 residues. The V gene's germline CDR1 is MNHEY and CDR2 SVGAGI. Unmatched junction bases numbered 6, after V lost 1 base and J lost 4 bases. This chain's CDR3 is CASSYFPSGSYNEQFF. The CDR3 DNA sequence: TGTGCCAGCAGTTACTTTCCCAGCGGGAGTTACAATGAGCAGTTCTTC.

V gene TRBV6-5 combines with J gene TRBJ1-2, with D possibly matching TRBD1 (6 bases). Looked up from germline, CDR1 is MNHEY and CDR2 is SVGAGI. The length of the CDR3 is 14 residues. The ends were cut back, 5 bases at V and 3 bases at J, with 13 bases in the middle. DNA of the CDR3: TGTGCCAGCAGTGTATTCAGGGGTGACTATGGCTACACCTTC. It is translated as CASSVFRGDYGYTF.

The J gene is TRBJ2-3, the V gene TRBV11-2; 7 nucleotides line up with TRBD1. V lost 1 base, J lost 1 base, and 8 bases stayed unmatched. CDR3 length: 17 residues. Germline V gives CDR1 SGHAT, CDR2 FQNNGV. The CDR3, as DNA: TGTGCCAGCAGCTTAGGACAGGGCCTAGGGGGCACAGATACGCAGTATTTT. Its protein is CASSLGQGLGGTDTQYF.

The chain uses TRBV4-2 and TRBJ2-7; no definite D call. The V end was cut by 0 bases, the J end by 1 base, with 13 bases between. Germline lookup yields CDR1 LGHNA and CDR2 YNFKEQ. The CDR3 contains 16 residues. CDR3: CASSQERLAPSYEQYF. The CDR3, as DNA: TGTGCCAGCAGCCAAGAGAGGCTGGCACCTTCCTACGAGCAGTACTTC.

This sequence joins TRBV7-9 and TRBJ2-2; TRBD1 matches 7 bases. Losses at the gene ends were 6 bases for V and 0 bases for J; bases not matched to a gene: 7. The CDR3 sequence is 16 residues long. Germline CDR1 SEHNR, CDR2 FQNEAQ (reference sequence). CDR3 protein: CASSYRGGPNTGELFF. The DNA for the CDR3 is TGTGCCAGCAGTTACAGGGGCGGGCCGAACACCGGGGAGCTGTTTTTT.

As DNA, the CDR3 is TGTGCCAGCAGCCGCGGAAAAAGAACCTACAATGAGCAGTTCTTC. This translates into CASSRGKRTYNEQFF. The V call is TRBV14, the J call TRBJ2-1; D unclear. V lost 4 bases and J 2 bases, leaving 12 bases between the germline ends. This CDR3 contains 15 residues. Germline-derived CDR1 and CDR2 are SGHDN and FVKESK.

The V call is TRBV7-9, the J call TRBJ2-7, with unresolved D. V was clipped by 1 base and J by 3 bases, with 16 bases between them. The CDR3 loop spans 16 amino acids. Germline V gene data show CDR1 as SEHNR and CDR2 as FQNEAQ (reference sequence). CDR3 region: CASSLVSRQVRYEQYF. CDR3 coding DNA: TGTGCCAGCAGCTTAGTGAGTCGCCAGGTACGCTACGAGCAGTACTTC.